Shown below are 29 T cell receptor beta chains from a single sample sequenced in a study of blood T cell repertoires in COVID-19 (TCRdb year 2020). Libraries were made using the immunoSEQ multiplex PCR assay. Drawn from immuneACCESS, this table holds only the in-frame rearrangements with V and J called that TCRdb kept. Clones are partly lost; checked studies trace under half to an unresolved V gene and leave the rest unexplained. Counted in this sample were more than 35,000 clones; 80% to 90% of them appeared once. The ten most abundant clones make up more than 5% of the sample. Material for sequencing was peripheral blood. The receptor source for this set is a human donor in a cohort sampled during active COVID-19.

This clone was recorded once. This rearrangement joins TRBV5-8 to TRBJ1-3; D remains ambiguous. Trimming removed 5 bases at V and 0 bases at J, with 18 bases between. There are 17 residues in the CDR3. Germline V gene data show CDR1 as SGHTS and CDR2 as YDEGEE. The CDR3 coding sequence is TGTGCCAGCAGTTCCTTCCAGGAGGCGAACTCTGGAAACACCATATATTTT. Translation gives CASSSFQEANSGNTIYF.

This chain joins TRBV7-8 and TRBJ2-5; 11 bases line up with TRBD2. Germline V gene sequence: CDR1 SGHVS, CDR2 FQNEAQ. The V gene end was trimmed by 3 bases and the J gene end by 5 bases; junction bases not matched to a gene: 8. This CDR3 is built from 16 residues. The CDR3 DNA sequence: TGTGCCAGCAGCTTCAATAGCGGGAGGGCCAGCGAGACCCAGTACTTC. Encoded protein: CASSFNSGRASETQYF. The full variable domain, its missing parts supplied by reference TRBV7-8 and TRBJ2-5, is GAGVSQSPRYKVAKRGQDVALRCDPISGHVSLFWYQQALGQGPEFLTYFQNEAQLDKSGLPSDRFFAERPEGSVSTLKIQRTQQEDSAVYLCASSFNSGRASETQYFGPGTRLLVL.

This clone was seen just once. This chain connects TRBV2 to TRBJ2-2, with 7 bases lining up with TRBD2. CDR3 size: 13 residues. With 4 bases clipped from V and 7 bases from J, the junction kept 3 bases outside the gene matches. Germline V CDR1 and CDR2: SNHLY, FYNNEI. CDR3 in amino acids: CASSGGRSGELFF. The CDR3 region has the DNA TGTGCCAGCAGTGGCGGGAGAAGCGGGGAGCTGTTTTTT.

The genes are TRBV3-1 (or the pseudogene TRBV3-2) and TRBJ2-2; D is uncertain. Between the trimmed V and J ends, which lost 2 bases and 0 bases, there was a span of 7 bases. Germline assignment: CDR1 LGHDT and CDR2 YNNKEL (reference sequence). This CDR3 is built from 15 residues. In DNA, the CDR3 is TGTGCCAGCAGCCAATCCCCCGCGAACACCGGGGAGCTGTTTTTT. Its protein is CASSQSPANTGELFF.

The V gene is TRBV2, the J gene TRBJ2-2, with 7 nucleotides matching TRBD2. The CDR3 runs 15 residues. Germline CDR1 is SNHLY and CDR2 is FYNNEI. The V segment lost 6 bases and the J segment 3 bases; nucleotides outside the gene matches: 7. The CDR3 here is CASRPASGYTGELFF. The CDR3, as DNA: TGTGCCAGCAGACCGGCTAGCGGATACACCGGGGAGCTGTTTTTT.

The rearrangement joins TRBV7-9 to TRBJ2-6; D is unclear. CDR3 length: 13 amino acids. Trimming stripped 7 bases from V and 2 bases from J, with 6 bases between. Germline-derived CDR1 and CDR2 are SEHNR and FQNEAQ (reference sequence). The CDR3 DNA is TGTGCCAGCATCTATCCTGGGGCCAACGTCCTGACTTTC. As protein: CASIYPGANVLTF.

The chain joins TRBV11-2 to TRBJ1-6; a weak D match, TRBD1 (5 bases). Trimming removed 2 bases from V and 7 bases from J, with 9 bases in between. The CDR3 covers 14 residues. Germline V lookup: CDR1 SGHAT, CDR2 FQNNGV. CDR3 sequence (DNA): TGTGCCAGCAGCTTAAATGACAGAAATTCACCCCTCCACTTT. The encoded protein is CASSLNDRNSPLHF.

CDR3: CASSGPGTSVYNEQFF. In DNA, the CDR3 is TGTGCCAGCAGCGGTCCCGGGACTAGCGTATACAATGAGCAGTTCTTC. V usage is TRBV11-3 and J usage is TRBJ2-1, with 10 positions matching TRBD2. The CDR3 extends over 16 amino acids. CDR1 SGHNT and CDR2 YENEEA come from the germline V gene. V shed 5 bases and J 4 bases; nucleotides not matched to a gene: 8.

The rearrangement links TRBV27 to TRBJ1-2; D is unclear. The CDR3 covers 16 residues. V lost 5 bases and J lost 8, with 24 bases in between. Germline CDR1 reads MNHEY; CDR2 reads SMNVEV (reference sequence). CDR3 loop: CASSPLLGLGSSGYTF. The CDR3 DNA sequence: TGTGCCAGCAGTCCACTTTTAGGACTCGGCAGTAGCGGCTACACCTTC.

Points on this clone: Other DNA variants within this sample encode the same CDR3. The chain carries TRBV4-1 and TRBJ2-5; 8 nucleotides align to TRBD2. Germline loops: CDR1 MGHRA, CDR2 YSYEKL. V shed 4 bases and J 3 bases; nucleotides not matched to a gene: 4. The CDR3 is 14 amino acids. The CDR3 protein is CASSPSAGEETQYF. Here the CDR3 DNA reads TGCGCCAGCAGCCCGTCAGCGGGAGAAGAGACCCAGTACTTC.

CDR3: CASRGAGHEQFF. Here the CDR3 DNA reads TGTGCCAGCAGGGGCGCGGGTCATGAGCAGTTCTTC. The genes are TRBV12-3 or TRBV12-4 and TRBJ2-1; a weak D match, TRBD2 (5 bases). V was pared by 6 bases and J by 8 bases, with 11 bases between. This CDR3 has 12 residues.

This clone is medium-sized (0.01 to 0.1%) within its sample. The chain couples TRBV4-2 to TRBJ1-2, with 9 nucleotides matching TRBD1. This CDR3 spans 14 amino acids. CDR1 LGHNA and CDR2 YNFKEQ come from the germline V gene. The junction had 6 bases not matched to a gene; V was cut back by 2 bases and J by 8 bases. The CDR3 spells CASSQSQQGAGYTF. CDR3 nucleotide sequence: TGTGCCAGCAGCCAATCTCAACAGGGGGCGGGCTACACCTTC.

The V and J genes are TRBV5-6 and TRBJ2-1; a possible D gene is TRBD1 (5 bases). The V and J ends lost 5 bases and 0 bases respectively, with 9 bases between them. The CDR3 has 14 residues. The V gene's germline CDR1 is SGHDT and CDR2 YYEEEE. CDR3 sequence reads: CASRTASSYNEQFF. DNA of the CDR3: TGTGCCAGCAGGACAGCCAGCTCCTACAATGAGCAGTTCTTC.

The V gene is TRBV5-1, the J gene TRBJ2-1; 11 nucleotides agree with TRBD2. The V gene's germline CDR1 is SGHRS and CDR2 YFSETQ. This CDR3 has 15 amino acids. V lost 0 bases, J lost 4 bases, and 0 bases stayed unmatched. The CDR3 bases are TGCGCCAGCAGCTTGGGACTAGCGGGGTACAATGAGCAGTTCTTC. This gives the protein CASSLGLAGYNEQFF.

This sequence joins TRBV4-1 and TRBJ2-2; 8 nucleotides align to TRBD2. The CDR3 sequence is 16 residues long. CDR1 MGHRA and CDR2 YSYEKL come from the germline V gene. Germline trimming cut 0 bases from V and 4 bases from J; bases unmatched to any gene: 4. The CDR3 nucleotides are TGCGCCAGCAGCCAAGATCCGGGGGGGAGCACCGGGGAGCTGTTTTTT. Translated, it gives CASSQDPGGSTGELFF.

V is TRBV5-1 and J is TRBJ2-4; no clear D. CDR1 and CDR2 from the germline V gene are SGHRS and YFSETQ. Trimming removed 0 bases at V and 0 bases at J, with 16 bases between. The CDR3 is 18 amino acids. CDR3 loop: CASSLGPTSARAKNIQYF. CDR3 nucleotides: TGCGCCAGCAGCTTGGGCCCGACATCAGCCAGAGCCAAAAACATTCAGTACTTC.

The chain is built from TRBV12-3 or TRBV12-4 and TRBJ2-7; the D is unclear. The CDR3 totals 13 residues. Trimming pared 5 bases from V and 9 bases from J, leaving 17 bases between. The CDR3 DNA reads TGTGCCAGCAGTCCCGGGTTCGCCAGAGGGCAGTACTTC. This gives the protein CASSPGFARGQYF.

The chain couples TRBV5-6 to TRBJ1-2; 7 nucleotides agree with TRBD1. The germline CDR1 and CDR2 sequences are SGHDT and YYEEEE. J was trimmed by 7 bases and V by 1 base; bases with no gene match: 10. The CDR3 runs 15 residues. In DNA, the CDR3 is TGTGCCAGCAGCTTGATTGTGGGCCAGGGGGGTGGCTACACCTTC. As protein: CASSLIVGQGGGYTF.

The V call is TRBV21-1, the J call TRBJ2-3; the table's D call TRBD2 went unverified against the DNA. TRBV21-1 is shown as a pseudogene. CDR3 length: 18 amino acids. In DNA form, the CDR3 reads TGTGCCAGCAGCAAAAGGCAGGCCCCAGGAGGGAGCACAGATACGCAGTATTTT. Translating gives CASSKRQAPGGSTDTQYF.

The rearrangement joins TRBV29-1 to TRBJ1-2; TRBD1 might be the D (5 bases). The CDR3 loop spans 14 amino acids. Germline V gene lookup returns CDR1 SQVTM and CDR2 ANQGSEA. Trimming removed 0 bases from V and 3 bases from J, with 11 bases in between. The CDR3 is CSVEDESGYYGYTF. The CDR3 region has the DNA TGCAGCGTTGAAGATGAATCAGGGTACTATGGCTACACCTTC.

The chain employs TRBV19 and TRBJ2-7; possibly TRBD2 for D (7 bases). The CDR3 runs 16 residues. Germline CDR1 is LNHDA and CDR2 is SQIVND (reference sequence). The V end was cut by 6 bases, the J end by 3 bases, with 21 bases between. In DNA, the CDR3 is TGTGCCAGTAGGGGGGGGGCAACTTCGGAGGGCTACGAGCAGTACTTC. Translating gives CASRGGATSEGYEQYF.

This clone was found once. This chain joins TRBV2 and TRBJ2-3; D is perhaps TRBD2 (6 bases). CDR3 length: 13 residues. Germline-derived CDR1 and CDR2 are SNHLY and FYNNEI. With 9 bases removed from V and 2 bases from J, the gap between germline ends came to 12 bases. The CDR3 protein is CASGGAVTDTQYF. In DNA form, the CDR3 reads TGTGCCAGTGGCGGGGCTGTCACAGATACGCAGTATTTT.

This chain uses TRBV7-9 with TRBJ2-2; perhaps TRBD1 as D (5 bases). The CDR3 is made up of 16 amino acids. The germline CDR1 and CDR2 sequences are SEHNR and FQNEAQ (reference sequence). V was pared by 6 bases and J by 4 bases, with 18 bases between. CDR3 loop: CASSNTDGASTGELFF. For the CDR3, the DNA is TGTGCCAGCAGTAACACTGATGGGGCCAGCACCGGGGAGCTGTTTTTT.

The CDR3 here is CASSLEAGLDTQYF. The CDR3 nucleotides are TGTGCCAGCAGCTTGGAGGCGGGATTGGATACGCAGTATTTT. The chain recombines TRBV5-6 with TRBJ2-3; possible D gene TRBD2, 6 bases. The CDR3 covers 14 residues. Looked up from germline, CDR1 is SGHDT and CDR2 is YYEEEE. Trimming took off 0 bases at V and 6 bases at J, with 11 bases between the two ends.

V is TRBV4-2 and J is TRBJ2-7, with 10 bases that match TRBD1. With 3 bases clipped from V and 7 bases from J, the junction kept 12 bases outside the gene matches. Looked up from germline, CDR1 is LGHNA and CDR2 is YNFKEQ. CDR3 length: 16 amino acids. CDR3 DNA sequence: TGTGCCAGCAGCCATGGCGAGACAGGGGGCCTTTCTGAGCAGTACTTC. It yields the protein CASSHGETGGLSEQYF.

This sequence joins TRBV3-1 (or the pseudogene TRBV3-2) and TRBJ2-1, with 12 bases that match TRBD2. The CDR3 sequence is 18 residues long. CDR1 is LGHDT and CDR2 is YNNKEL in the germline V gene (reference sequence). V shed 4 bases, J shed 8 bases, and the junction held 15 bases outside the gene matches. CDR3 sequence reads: CASSRTSGRLAGAHEQFF. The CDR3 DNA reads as TGTGCCAGCAGCCGTACTAGCGGGAGGCTAGCGGGAGCCCATGAGCAGTTCTTC.

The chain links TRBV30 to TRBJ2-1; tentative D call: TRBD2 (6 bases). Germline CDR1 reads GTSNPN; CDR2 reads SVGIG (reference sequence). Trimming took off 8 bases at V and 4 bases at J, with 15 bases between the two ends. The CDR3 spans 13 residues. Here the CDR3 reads CASGAGPYNEQFF. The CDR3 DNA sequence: TGTGCCAGTGGGGCGGGACCGTACAATGAGCAGTTCTTC.

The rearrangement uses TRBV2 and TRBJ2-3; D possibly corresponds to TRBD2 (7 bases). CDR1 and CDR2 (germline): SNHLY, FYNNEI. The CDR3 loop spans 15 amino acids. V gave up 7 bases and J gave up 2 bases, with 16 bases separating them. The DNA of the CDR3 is TGTGCCAGCAAAGTGGGGGGGCCCCCCACAGATACGCAGTATTTT. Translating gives CASKVGGPPTDTQYF. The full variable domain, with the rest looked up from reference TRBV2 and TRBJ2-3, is EPEVTQTPSHQVTQMGQEVILRCVPISNHLYFYWYRQILGQKVEFLVSFYNNEISEKSEIFDDQFSVERPDGSNFTLKIRSTKLEDSAMYFCASKVGGPPTDTQYFGPGTRLTVL.

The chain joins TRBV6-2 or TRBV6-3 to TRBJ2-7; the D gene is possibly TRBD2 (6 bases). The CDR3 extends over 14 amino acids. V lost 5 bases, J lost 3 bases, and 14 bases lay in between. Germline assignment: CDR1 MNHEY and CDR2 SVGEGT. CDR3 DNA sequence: TGTGCCAGCAGTCGAGGGCGGGACTTCTACGAGCAGTACTTC. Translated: CASSRGRDFYEQYF.